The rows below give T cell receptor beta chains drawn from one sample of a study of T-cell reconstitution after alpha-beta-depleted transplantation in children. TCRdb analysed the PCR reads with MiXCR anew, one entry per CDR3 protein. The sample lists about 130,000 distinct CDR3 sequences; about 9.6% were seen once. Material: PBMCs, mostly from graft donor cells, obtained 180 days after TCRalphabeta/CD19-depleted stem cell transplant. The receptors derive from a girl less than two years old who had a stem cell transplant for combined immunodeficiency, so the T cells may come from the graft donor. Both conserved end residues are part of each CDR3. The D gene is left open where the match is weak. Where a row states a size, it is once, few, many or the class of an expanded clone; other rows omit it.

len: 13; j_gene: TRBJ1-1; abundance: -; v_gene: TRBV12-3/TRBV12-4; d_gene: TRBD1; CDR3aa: CASTRDRNTEAFF; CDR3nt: TGTGCCAGCACCAGGGACAGGAACACTGAAGCTTTCTTT
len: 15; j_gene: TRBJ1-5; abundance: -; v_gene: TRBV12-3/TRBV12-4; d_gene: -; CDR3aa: CASSATTGLSQPQHF; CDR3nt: TGTGCCAGCAGTGCGACGACAGGACTAAGTCAGCCCCAGCATTTT
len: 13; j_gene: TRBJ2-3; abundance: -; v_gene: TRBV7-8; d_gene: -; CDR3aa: CASSLGITDTQYF; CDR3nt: TGTGCCAGCAGCTTAGGTATTACAGATACGCAGTATTTT
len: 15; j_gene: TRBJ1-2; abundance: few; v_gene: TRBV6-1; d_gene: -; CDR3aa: CASRVTPQGNYGYTF; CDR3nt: TGTGCCAGCAGAGTTACCCCCCAGGGGAACTATGGCTACACCTTC
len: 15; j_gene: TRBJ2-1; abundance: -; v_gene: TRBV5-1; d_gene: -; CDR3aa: CASSYRQVTYNEQFF; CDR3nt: TGCGCCAGCAGCTATCGACAGGTAACCTACAATGAGCAGTTCTTC
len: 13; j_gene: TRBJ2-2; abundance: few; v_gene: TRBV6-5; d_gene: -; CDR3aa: CASSWGRTGELFF; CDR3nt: TGTGCCAGCAGTTGGGGGAGAACCGGGGAGCTGTTTTTT
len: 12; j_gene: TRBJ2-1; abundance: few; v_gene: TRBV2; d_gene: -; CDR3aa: CASSGEGREQFF; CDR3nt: TGTGCCAGCAGTGGAGAAGGGCGCGAGCAGTTCTTC
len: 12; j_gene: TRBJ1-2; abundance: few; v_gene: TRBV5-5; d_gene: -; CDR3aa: CASSLPPRGYTF; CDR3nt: TGTGCCAGCAGCTTGCCCCCACGGGGCTACACCTTC
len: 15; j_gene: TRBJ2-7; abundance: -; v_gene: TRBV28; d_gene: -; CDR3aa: CASSFPGRGIYEQYF; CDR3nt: TGTGCCAGCAGTTTCCCGGGTAGGGGAATCTACGAGCAGTACTTC
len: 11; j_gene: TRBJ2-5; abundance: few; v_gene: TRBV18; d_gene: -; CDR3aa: CASSDQETQYF; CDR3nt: TGTGCCAGCTCCGACCAAGAGACCCAGTACTTC
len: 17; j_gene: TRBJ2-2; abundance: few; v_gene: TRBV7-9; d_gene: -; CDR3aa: CASSSTGRKSNTGELFF; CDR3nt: TGTGCCAGCAGCTCGACAGGGAGGAAGTCGAACACCGGGGAGCTGTTTTTT
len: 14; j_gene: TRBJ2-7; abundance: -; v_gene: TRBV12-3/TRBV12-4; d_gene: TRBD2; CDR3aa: CASSLWLAGNEQYF; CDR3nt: TGTGCCAGCAGTCTTTGGCTAGCGGGAAACGAGCAGTACTTC
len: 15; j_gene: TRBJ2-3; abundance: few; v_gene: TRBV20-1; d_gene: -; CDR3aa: CSARDPLGSTDTQYF; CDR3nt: TGCAGTGCTAGAGATCCTCTGGGGAGCACAGATACGCAGTATTTT
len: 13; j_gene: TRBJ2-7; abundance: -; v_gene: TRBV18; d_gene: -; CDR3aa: CASSRLGNYEQYF; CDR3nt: TGTGCCAGCTCACGACTTGGAAACTACGAGCAGTACTTC
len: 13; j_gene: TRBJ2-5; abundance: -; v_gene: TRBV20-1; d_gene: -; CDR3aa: CSASGQGQETQYF; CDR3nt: TGCAGTGCTAGCGGGCAGGGACAAGAGACCCAGTACTTC
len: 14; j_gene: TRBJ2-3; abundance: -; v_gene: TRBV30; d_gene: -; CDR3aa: CAWSVQLSTDTQYF; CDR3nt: TGTGCCTGGAGTGTACAACTTAGCACAGATACGCAGTATTTT
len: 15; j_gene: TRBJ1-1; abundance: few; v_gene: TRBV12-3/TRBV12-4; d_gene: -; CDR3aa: CASSFRNSPNTEAFF; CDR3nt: TGTGCCAGCAGTTTCCGAAACAGTCCGAACACTGAAGCTTTCTTT
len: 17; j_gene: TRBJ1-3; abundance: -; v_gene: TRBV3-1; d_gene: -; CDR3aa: CASSFRSQGISGNTIYF; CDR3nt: TGTGCCAGCAGCTTTAGAAGTCAAGGAATCTCTGGAAACACCATATATTTT
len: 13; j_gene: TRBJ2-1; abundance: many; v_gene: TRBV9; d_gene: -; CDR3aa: CASSKRGRDEQFF; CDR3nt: TGTGCCAGCAGCAAGAGGGGCCGGGATGAGCAGTTCTTC
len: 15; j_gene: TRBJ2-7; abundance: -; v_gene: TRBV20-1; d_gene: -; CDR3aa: CSARDFRGDSYEQYF; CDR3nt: TGCAGTGCTAGAGATTTTCGTGGGGATAGCTACGAGCAGTACTTC
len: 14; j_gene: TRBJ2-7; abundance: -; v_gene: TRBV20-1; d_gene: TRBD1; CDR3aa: CSAITRQGNYEQYF; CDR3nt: TGCAGTGCTATCACTCGACAGGGTAATTACGAGCAGTACTTC
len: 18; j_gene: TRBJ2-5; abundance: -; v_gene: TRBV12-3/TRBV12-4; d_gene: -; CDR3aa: CASSLSGRRTHYMETQYF; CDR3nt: TGTGCCAGCAGTTTGTCTGGTCGTAGAACCCACTATATGGAGACCCAGTACTTC
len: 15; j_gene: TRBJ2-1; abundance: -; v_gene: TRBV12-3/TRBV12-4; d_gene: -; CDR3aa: CASSFPTGAVNEQFF; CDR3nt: TGTGCCAGCAGTTTTCCCACTGGGGCGGTCAATGAGCAGTTCTTC
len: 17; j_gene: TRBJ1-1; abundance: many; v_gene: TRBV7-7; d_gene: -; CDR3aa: CASSLEGSSRFWVEAFF; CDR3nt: TGTGCTAGCAGCTTAGAAGGGAGCTCCAGGTTTTGGGTTGAAGCTTTCTTT
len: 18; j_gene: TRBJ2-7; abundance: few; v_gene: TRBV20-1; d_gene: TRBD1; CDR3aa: CSANGVWAGTGVSHEQYF; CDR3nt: TGCAGTGCTAACGGGGTCTGGGCCGGGACAGGGGTTTCTCACGAGCAGTACTTC
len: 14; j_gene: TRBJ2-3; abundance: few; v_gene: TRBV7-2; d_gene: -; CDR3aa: CASSLATRFDTQYF; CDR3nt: TGTGCCAGCAGCTTGGCCACTAGATTTGATACGCAGTATTTT
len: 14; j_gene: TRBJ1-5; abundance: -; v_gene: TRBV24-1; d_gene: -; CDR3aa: CATSPRQINQPQHF; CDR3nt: TGTGCCACCAGCCCTCGACAGATTAATCAGCCCCAGCATTTT
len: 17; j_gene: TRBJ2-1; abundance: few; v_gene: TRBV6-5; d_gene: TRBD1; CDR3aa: CASSYRGQGVWDNEQFF; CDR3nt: TGTGCCAGCAGTTACCGAGGACAGGGCGTTTGGGACAATGAGCAGTTCTTC
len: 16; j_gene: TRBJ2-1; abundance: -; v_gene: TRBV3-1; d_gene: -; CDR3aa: CASSHFRGTSYNEQFF; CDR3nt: TGTGCCAGCAGCCACTTTCGTGGGACTTCCTACAATGAGCAGTTCTTC
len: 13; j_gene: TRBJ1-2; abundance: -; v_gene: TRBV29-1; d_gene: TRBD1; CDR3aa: CSAGTGANYGYTF; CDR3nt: TGCAGCGCCGGGACAGGAGCTAACTATGGCTACACCTTC
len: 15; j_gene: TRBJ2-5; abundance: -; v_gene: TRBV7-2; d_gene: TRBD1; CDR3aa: CASSLAGQGTETQYF; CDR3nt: TGTGCCAGCAGCTTAGCGGGACAGGGGACAGAGACCCAGTACTTC
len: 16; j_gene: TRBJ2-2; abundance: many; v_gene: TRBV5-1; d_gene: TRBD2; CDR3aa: CASSLGLAGRTGELFF; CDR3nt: TGCGCCAGCAGCTTGGGGCTAGCGGGAAGGACCGGGGAGCTGTTTTTT
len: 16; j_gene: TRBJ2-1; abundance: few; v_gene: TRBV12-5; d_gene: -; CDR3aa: CASGLGTVSSYNEQFF; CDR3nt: TGTGCTAGTGGTTTGGGAACAGTGAGCTCCTACAATGAGCAGTTCTTC
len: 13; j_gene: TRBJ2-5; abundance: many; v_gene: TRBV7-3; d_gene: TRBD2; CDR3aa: CASSFAGGETQYF; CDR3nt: TGTGCCAGCAGCTTTGCGGGAGGGGAGACCCAGTACTTC
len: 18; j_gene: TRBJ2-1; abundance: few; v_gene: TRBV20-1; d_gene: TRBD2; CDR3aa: CSARTGLAGISSYNEQFF; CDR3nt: TGCAGTGCTAGAACAGGACTAGCGGGAATCAGCTCCTACAATGAGCAGTTCTTC
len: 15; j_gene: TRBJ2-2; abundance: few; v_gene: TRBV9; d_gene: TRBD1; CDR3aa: CASSVQGALTGELFF; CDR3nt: TGTGCCAGCAGCGTACAGGGGGCCCTCACCGGGGAGCTGTTTTTT
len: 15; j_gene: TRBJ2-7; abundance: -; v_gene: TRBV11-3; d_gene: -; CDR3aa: CASSFDRGGSYEQYF; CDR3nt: TGTGCCAGCAGCTTTGACAGGGGAGGGTCCTACGAGCAGTACTTC
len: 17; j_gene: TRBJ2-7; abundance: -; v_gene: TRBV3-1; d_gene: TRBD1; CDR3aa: CASSQDFGTVRTYEQYF; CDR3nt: TGTGCCAGCAGCCAAGATTTCGGGACAGTCCGCACCTACGAGCAGTACTTC
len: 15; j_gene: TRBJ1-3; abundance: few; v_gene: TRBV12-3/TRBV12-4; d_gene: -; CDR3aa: CASSLARVPGNTIYF; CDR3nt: TGTGCCAGCAGTTTGGCAAGGGTGCCTGGAAACACCATATATTTT
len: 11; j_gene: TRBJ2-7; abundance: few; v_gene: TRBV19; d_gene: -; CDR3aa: CASSEARQQYF; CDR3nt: TGTGCCAGCTCAGAGGCTCGCCAGCAGTACTTC
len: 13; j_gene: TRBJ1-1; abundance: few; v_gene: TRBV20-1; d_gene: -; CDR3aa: CSARFGRGTEAFF; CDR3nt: TGCAGTGCTAGATTCGGGAGGGGCACTGAAGCTTTCTTT
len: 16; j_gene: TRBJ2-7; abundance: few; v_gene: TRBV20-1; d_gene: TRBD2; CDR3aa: CSARDPSGLAGGEQYF; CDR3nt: TGCAGTGCTAGGGATCCTTCGGGGCTAGCGGGAGGCGAGCAGTACTTC
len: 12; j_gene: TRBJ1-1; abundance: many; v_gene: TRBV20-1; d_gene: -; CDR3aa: CSARGVGTEAFF; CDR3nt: TGCAGTGCTAGAGGGGTGGGCACTGAAGCTTTCTTT
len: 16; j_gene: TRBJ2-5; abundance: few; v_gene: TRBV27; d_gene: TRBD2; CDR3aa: CASSSRLAGERETQYF; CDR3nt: TGTGCCAGCAGCTCCCGACTAGCGGGAGAGCGAGAGACCCAGTACTTC
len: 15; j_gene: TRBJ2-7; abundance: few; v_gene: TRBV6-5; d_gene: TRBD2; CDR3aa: CASSSRLAGGFEQYF; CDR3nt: TGTGCCAGCAGTTCCCGACTAGCGGGGGGATTCGAGCAGTACTTC
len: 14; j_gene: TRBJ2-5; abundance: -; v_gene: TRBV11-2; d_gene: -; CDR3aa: CASSTRSPQETQYF; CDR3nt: TGTGCCAGCAGCACTAGGAGCCCCCAAGAGACCCAGTACTTC
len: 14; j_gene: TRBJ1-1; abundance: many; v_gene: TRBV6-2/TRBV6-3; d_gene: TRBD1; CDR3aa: CASSDRMGGGAAFF; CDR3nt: TGTGCCAGCAGTGACCGGATGGGAGGGGGCGCAGCTTTCTTT
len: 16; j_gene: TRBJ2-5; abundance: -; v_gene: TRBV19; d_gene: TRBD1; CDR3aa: CASSAPATGSGETQYF; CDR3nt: TGTGCCAGTAGTGCCCCCGCGACAGGGTCGGGGGAGACCCAGTACTTC
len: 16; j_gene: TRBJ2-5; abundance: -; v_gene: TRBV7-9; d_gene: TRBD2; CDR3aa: CASSSRTSGRRETQYF; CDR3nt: TGTGCCAGCAGCTCGCGGACTAGCGGGAGGCGGGAGACCCAGTACTTC